Listed below are T cell receptor beta chains from one sample, sequenced in a study of blood T cell repertoires in COVID-19. Generated by immunoSEQ multiplex PCR, the TCRdb table keeps only in-frame clones and is missing some. This sample yields roughly 50,000 clones, of which around four fifths are seen a single time; roughly 12% belongs to the top ten. Sequenced: peripheral blood. These TCRs come from a human donor in a cohort sampled during active COVID-19. CDR3s include the opening cysteine and the closing phenylalanine or tryptophan. The D gene is left open where the match is weak. Clone size is given for some rows only: seen once, a few or many times, or a class if the clone is expanded.

J | D | size | V | CDR3 | DNA
TRBJ2-2 | TRBD2 | NA | TRBV13 | CASSRGGLNTGELFF | TGTGCCAGCAGCCGCGGGGGGCTGAACACCGGGGAGCTGTTTTTT
TRBJ1-1 | NA | NA | TRBV4-3 | CASSQDGGLRAEAFF | TGCGCCAGCAGCCAAGACGGAGGGTTAAGGGCTGAAGCTTTCTTT
TRBJ1-3 | NA | few | TRBV9 | CASSVTPGLTGNTIYF | TGTGCCAGCAGCGTGACGCCAGGGCTAACTGGAAACACCATATATTTT
TRBJ1-2 | NA | NA | TRBV28 | CASSRGGANYGYTF | TGTGCCAGCAGCAGGGGCGGAGCTAACTATGGCTACACCTTC
TRBJ1-6 | NA | NA | TRBV19 | CAGSQGRNSPLHF | TGTGCCGGCAGTCAGGGCCGGAATTCACCCCTCCACTTT
TRBJ2-7 | TRBD1 | many | TRBV5-4 | CASSLDGGTGIHEQYF | TGTGCCAGCAGCTTGGATGGGGGGACAGGTATCCACGAGCAGTACTTC
TRBJ2-1 | TRBD1 | NA | TRBV6-5 | CASSYSNRGPYNEQFF | TGTGCCAGCAGTTACTCGAACAGGGGGCCCTACAATGAGCAGTTCTTC
TRBJ1-2 | NA | NA | TRBV15 | CATSRARFLAGYTF | TGTGCCACCAGCAGAGCTCGGTTTTTAGCTGGCTACACCTTC
TRBJ1-1 | TRBD1 | NA | TRBV5-1 | CASSLPGGSEAFF | TGCGCCAGCAGCTTGCCAGGGGGCAGTGAAGCTTTCTTT
TRBJ2-3 | NA | NA | TRBV7-2 | CASSPYTDTQYF | TGTGCCAGCAGCCCCTACACAGATACGCAGTATTTT
TRBJ2-7 | NA | NA | TRBV5-1 | CASSLVAGSYEQYF | TGCGCCAGCAGCTTGGTGGCGGGGTCCTACGAGCAGTACTTC
TRBJ2-7 | TRBD2 | NA | TRBV5-4 | CASSTHGRGYEQYF | TGTGCCAGCAGCACGCACGGGAGGGGCTACGAGCAGTACTTC
TRBJ2-7 | NA | NA | TRBV7-9 | CASSSRDEQYF | TGTGCCAGCAGTAGCAGGGACGAGCAGTACTTC
TRBJ2-5 | TRBD2 | NA | TRBV6-2/TRBV6-3 | CASSLQVGLAGFETQYF | TGTGCCAGCAGTTTACAAGTAGGACTAGCGGGGTTCGAGACCCAGTACTTC
TRBJ1-2 | TRBD1 | NA | TRBV19 | CASRPPPGQGNYGYTF | TGTGCCAGTAGGCCTCCTCCGGGACAGGGTAACTATGGCTACACCTTC
TRBJ1-1 | NA | NA | TRBV2 | CASNRKEDTEAFF | TGTGCCAGCAACAGGAAAGAGGACACTGAAGCTTTCTTT
TRBJ1-4 | NA | few | TRBV18 | CASSPGRDEKLFF | TGTGCCAGCTCACCAGGGCGGGATGAAAAACTGTTTTTT
TRBJ1-3 | TRBD1 | NA | TRBV2 | CASSPGTGPGNTIYF | TGTGCCAGCAGTCCCGGGACAGGGCCTGGAAACACCATATATTTT
TRBJ2-7 | NA | NA | TRBV7-2 | CASSFIIAGTPYEQYF | TGTGCCAGCAGCTTTATCATCGCGGGGACTCCCTACGAGCAGTACTTC
TRBJ2-5 | NA | NA | TRBV19 | CASSFRQEHQETQYF | TGTGCCAGTAGTTTCCGACAGGAACACCAAGAGACCCAGTACTTC
TRBJ1-1 | NA | NA | TRBV2 | CASPGRRGWDTEAFF | TGTGCCAGCCCGGGGAGGAGAGGGTGGGACACTGAAGCTTTCTTT
TRBJ2-7 | TRBD1 | NA | TRBV11-3 | CASSLGREGLRGSEQYF | TGTGCCAGCAGCCTGGGGAGAGAGGGCCTCAGGGGGTCCGAGCAGTACTTC
TRBJ1-6 | NA | NA | TRBV3-1/TRBV3-2 | CASSQVVGGGGIWNSPLHF | TGTGCCAGCAGCCAAGTCGTAGGGGGAGGGGGGATTTGGAATTCACCCCTCCACTTT
TRBJ1-2 | TRBD1 | NA | TRBV30 | CAWSVGTASAYGYTF | TGTGCCTGGAGTGTAGGGACAGCGAGCGCCTATGGCTACACCTTC
TRBJ1-2 | NA | NA | TRBV4-3 | CASSQSTGEGYTF | TGCGCCAGCAGCCAATCGACGGGGGAGGGCTACACCTTC
TRBJ2-5 | TRBD2 | NA | TRBV4-3 | CASSQDFGEGLPETQYF | TGCGCCAGCAGCCAAGATTTTGGGGAGGGGTTGCCAGAGACCCAGTACTTC
TRBJ2-2 | NA | few | TRBV24-1 | CATSRPGLDTGELFF | TGTGCCACCAGTCGTCCAGGGTTGGACACCGGGGAGCTGTTTTTT
TRBJ2-2 | TRBD2 | NA | TRBV5-1 | CASSRLAGGAGELFF | TGCGCCAGCAGCAGACTAGCGGGGGGCGCCGGGGAGCTGTTTTTT
TRBJ1-2 | NA | NA | TRBV28 | CANQGPNGYTF | TGTGCCAACCAGGGGCCTAATGGCTACACCTTC
TRBJ2-7 | NA | NA | TRBV7-6 | CASSWGQTYEQYF | TGTGCCAGCAGCTGGGGACAAACCTACGAGCAGTACTTC
TRBJ2-5 | TRBD1 | NA | TRBV9 | CASSVWDRVEETQYF | TGTGCCAGCAGCGTGTGGGACAGGGTGGAGGAGACCCAGTACTTC
TRBJ1-2 | NA | once | TRBV2 | CASRRDFYTF | TGTGCCAGCAGGAGGGACTTCTACACCTTC
TRBJ2-7 | TRBD1 | NA | TRBV30 | CAAGTGAYEQYF | TGTGCCGCTGGGACAGGGGCCTACGAGCAGTACTTC
TRBJ1-2 | NA | few | TRBV30 | CAWSVHRTNYGYTF | TGTGCCTGGAGTGTACACCGCACTAACTATGGCTACACCTTC
TRBJ2-3 | NA | once | TRBV5-5 | CASSQLTVAVTDTQYF | TGTGCCAGCAGCCAGTTGACGGTAGCAGTTACAGATACGCAGTATTTT
TRBJ1-2 | NA | NA | TRBV4-3 | CASSPGITNYGYTF | TGCGCCAGCAGCCCCGGGATTACTAACTATGGCTACACCTTC
TRBJ1-4 | NA | NA | TRBV7-2 | CASSLVPATNEKLFF | TGTGCCAGCAGCTTAGTTCCGGCAACTAATGAAAAACTGTTTTTT
TRBJ1-6 | NA | few | TRBV7-9 | CASSLEGSSPLHF | TGTGCCAGCAGCTTAGAGGGGTCCTCACCCCTCCACTTT
TRBJ1-2 | TRBD1 | NA | TRBV19 | CASSEQGARSYGYTF | TGTGCCAGTAGTGAGCAGGGGGCGCGAAGCTATGGCTACACCTTC
TRBJ1-1 | TRBD1 | once | TRBV10-3 | CAISYRDSEAFF | TGTGCCATCAGTTACCGGGACAGTGAAGCTTTCTTT
TRBJ1-2 | NA | NA | TRBV11-2 | CASSLVSGVYGYTF | TGTGCCAGCAGCTTAGTTTCGGGGGTATATGGCTACACCTTC
TRBJ1-2 | TRBD1 | NA | TRBV5-5 | CASSLGQGNYGYTF | TGTGCCAGCAGCTTGGGACAGGGAAACTATGGCTACACCTTC
TRBJ2-1 | NA | NA | TRBV11-2 | CASSFLQGEGNEQFF | TGTGCCAGCAGCTTTCTACAGGGGGAGGGAAATGAGCAGTTCTTC
TRBJ1-1 | NA | NA | TRBV29-1 | CSVEADREAFF | TGCAGCGTTGAGGCCGACAGGGAAGCTTTCTTT
TRBJ1-1 | NA | NA | TRBV12-5 | CASNSRPGSTEAFF | TGTGCTAGTAATTCAAGGCCAGGTTCAACTGAAGCTTTCTTT
TRBJ2-7 | TRBD1 | NA | TRBV15 | CATSSRDSGARAKTYEQYF | TGTGCCACCAGCAGCCGGGACAGTGGCGCCCGGGCCAAAACCTACGAGCAGTACTTC
TRBJ1-4 | NA | NA | TRBV19 | CASSFSAAVKLFF | TGTGCCAGTAGTTTTTCCGCTGCGGTAAAACTGTTTTTT
TRBJ1-5 | TRBD1 | few | TRBV6-5 | CASRTGWVSNQPQHF | TGTGCCAGTAGGACAGGGTGGGTCAGCAATCAGCCCCAGCATTTT
TRBJ2-3 | TRBD1 | NA | TRBV7-9 | CASSWDRRGTDTQYF | TGTGCCAGCAGCTGGGACAGGAGGGGCACAGATACGCAGTATTTT
TRBJ1-2 | NA | NA | TRBV18 | CASSPSDSLRNYGYTF | TGTGCCAGCTCCCCCAGCGACAGTCTGAGAAACTATGGCTACACCTTC
TRBJ1-1 | NA | NA | TRBV6-5 | CASSYSAGNTEAFF | TGTGCCAGCAGTTACTCGGCAGGGAACACTGAAGCTTTCTTT
TRBJ2-3 | TRBD2 | NA | TRBV24-1 | CATSDPHLARGGPDTQYF | TGTGCCACCAGTGACCCCCATCTAGCGCGGGGGGGCCCAGATACGCAGTATTTT
TRBJ1-1 | TRBD1 | NA | TRBV9 | CASSDSKDRVPNTEAFF | TGTGCCAGCAGCGATTCGAAAGACAGGGTCCCGAACACTGAAGCTTTCTTT
TRBJ2-6 | NA | many | TRBV11-2 | CASSFGSRMSGANVLTF | TGTGCCAGCAGCTTCGGGTCCCGGATGTCTGGGGCCAACGTCCTGACTTTC
TRBJ2-7 | NA | few | TRBV11-3 | CASSCPRHGTRVYEQYF | TGTGCCAGCAGCTGCCCCCGTCACGGGACAAGAGTCTACGAGCAGTACTTC
TRBJ1-3 | NA | few | TRBV11-2 | CASREPVGSSGNTIYF | TGTGCCAGCAGGGAGCCCGTCGGGAGCTCTGGAAACACCATATATTTT
TRBJ2-1 | NA | NA | TRBV20-1 | CSASRQATYNEQFF | TGCAGTGCCAGTAGACAGGCCACCTACAATGAGCAGTTCTTC